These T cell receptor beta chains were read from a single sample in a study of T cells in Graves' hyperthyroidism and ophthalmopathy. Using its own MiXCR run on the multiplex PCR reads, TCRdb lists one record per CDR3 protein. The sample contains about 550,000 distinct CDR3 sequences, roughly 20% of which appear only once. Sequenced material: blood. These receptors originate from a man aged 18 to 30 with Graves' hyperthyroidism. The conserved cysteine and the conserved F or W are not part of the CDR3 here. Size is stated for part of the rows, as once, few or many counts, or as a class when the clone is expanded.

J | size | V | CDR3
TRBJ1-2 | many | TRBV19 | ASSSILHNSFGYT
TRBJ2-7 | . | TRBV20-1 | SASKDKAYEQY
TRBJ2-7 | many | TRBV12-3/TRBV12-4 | ASSSSGARKAEQY
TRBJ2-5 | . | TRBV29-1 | SVEGGLTVRGTQY
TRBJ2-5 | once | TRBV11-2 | ASNSLRASGGEETQY
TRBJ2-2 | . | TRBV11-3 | ASSLGPGLAGVDGTGELF
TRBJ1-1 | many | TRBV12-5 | ASGLVPGSAPNTEAF
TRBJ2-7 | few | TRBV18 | ASSGDIYSYEQY
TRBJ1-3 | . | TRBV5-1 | ASSAGPRLGNTIY
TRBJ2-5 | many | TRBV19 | ASSISSAGQETQY
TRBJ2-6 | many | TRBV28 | ASSLPQTNSGANVLT
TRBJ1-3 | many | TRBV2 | ASSDESTGHL
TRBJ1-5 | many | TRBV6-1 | ASSERGPSNQPQH
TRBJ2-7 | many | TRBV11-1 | ASSTTGDYEQY
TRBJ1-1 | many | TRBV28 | ASSPLGLNTEAF
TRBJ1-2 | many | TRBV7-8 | ASSLSTEYGYT
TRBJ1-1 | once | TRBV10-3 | ATLARTGDTEAF
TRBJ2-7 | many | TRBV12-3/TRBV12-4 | ASSLDRVAGEQY
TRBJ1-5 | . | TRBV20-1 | SARDLDRPQPQH
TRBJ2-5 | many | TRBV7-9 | ASSPQTMQAQETQY
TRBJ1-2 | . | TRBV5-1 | ASSLRQSDVHGYT
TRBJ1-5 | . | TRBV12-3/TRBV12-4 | ASSPGGLPQH
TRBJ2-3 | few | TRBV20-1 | SVATSGAGDTQY
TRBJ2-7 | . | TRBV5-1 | ASSLAVGWDEQY
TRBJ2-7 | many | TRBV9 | ASSSGTGETYEQY
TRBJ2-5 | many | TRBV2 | ASSEGRGETQY
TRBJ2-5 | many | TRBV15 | ATSRGRETQY
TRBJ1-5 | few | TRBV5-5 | ASSLFGGRSQPQH
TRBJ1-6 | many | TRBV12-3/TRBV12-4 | ASSPSGTGVSPLH
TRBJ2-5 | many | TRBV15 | ATSRPGLVRETQY